The text below deals with one T cell receptor beta chain. The sample belongs to a study of blood T cell repertoires in COVID-19. The germline gives CDR1 LGHDT, CDR2 YNNKEL (reference sequence). J was trimmed by 12 bases and V by 6 bases; bases with no gene match: 10. There are 12 residues in the CDR3. Using immunoSEQ multiplex PCR, the repertoire was profiled, and TCRdb retains in-frame clones only, with some absent. Seen here are fewer than 450,000 clones, roughly 91% observed once, and the top ten hold 0.6% to 0.7%. The age range of participants was about 18 to 95 years, with residence in about two dozen US areas.

This chain links TRBV3-1 (or the pseudogene TRBV3-2) with TRBJ1-2; TRBD1 matches 7 bases. This sequence was found in a man aged 18-30 years who had recovered from COVID-19. Input material: PBMCs or T cells enriched from blood (not recorded which). CDR3: CASRMGQSVHTF. The CDR3 DNA sequence: TGTGCCAGCAGGATGGGACAGTCGGTACACACCTTC.